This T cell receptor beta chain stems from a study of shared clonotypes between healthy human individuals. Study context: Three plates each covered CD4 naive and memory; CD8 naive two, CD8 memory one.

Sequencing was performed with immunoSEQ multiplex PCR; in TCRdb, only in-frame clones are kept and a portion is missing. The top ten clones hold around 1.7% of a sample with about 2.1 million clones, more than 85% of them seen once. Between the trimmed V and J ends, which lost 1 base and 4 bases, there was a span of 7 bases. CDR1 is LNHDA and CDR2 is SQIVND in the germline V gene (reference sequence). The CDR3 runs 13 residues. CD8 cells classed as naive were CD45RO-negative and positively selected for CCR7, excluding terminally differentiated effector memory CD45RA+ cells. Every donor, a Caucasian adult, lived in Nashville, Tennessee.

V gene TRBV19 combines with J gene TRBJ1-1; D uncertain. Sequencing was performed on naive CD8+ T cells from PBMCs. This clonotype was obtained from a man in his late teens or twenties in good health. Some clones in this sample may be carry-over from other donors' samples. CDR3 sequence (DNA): TGTGCCAGTAGTATAGTTTCAGCCACTGAAGCTTTCTTT. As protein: CASSIVSATEAFF. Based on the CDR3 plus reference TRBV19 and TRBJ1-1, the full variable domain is DGGITQSPKYLFRKEGQNVTLSCEQNLNHDAMYWYRQDPGQGLRLIYYSQIVNDFQKGDIAEGYSVSREKKESFPLTVTSAQKNPTAFYLCASSIVSATEAFFGQGTRLTVV.